Below are 22 T cell receptor beta chains sequenced from a single sample in a study of T cell responses to AZD1222 COVID-19 vaccine. The protocol was immunoSEQ multiplex PCR, while the TCRdb copy is restricted to in-frame clones and leaves out a portion. The table lists some 63,000 clones, roughly 84% of them singletons. This specimen was peripheral blood, taken on day 0 of AZD1222 vaccination. The receptor set was obtained from an adult in good health.

This clone was detected only once. The chain is built from TRBV19 and TRBJ1-5; possibly TRBD1 for D (6 bases). V lost 6 bases, J lost 5 bases, and 14 bases lay in between. This CDR3 comprises 14 residues. Per germline, CDR1 LNHDA and CDR2 SQIVND (reference sequence). CDR3 sequence: CASRDGAGDQPQHF. As DNA, the CDR3 is TGTGCCAGTAGGGATGGGGCAGGGGATCAGCCCCAGCATTTT.

The table lists this clone with a count of one. The V call is TRBV5-1, the J call TRBJ1-2, with D uncertain. V was cut by 5 bases and J by 6 bases, with 14 bases left in between. Germline CDR1 and CDR2: SGHRS and YFSETQ. The CDR3 consists of 13 residues. CDR3 protein: CASRVRLDDGYTF. The CDR3 nucleotides are TGCGCCAGCAGGGTAAGGCTAGATGATGGCTACACCTTC. Combining the CDR3 with reference TRBV5-1 and TRBJ1-2 gives the whole variable domain KAGVTQTPRYLIKTRGQQVTLSCSPISGHRSVSWYQQTPGQGLQFLFEYFSETQRNKGNFPGRFSGRQFSNSRSEMNVSTLELGDSALYLCASRVRLDDGYTFGSGTRLTVV.

This clone was counted once. The chain employs TRBV6-5 and TRBJ1-1, with D perhaps matching TRBD1 (5 bases). This CDR3 region has 15 residues. The germline V and J ends were trimmed by 5 bases and 5 bases, with 18 bases remaining between them. The germline V gene has CDR1 MNHEY and CDR2 SVGAGI. CDR3 DNA: TGTGCCAGCAGTCGAAGGACACTCAGAGGAACTGAAGCTTTCTTT. This gives the protein CASSRRTLRGTEAFF.

This rearrangement joins TRBV19 to TRBJ2-1; tentatively, D is TRBD2 (6 bases). CDR3 length equals 14 residues. The ends were cut back, 5 bases at V and 15 bases at J, with 23 bases in the middle. In germline, CDR1 is LNHDA, CDR2 SQIVND (reference sequence). DNA of the CDR3: TGTGCCAGTAGTGCTACTACAACTAGCAGACAATGGTTCTTC. It specifies CASSATTTSRQWFF.

The chain links TRBV3-1 (or the pseudogene TRBV3-2) to TRBJ1-3; D is possibly TRBD1 (5 bases). Germline loops: CDR1 LGHDT, CDR2 YNNKEL (reference sequence). V was shortened by 2 bases and J by 3 bases, with 8 bases between the two germline ends. CDR3 length: 14 residues. CDR3 DNA: TGTGCCAGCAGCCAACGGGACGGTGGAAACACCATATATTTT. Translation gives CASSQRDGGNTIYF.

This chain joins TRBV3-1 (or the pseudogene TRBV3-2) and TRBJ1-2; D is undetermined. This CDR3 has 17 residues. Germline V gives CDR1 LGHDT, CDR2 YNNKEL (reference sequence). Trimming left V 2 bases short and J 3 bases short, with 19 bases between. The CDR3 reads CASSQRAGFQTDYGYTF. The CDR3 DNA sequence: TGTGCCAGCAGCCAAAGGGCAGGTTTTCAAACTGACTATGGCTACACCTTC.

V and J are TRBV7-9 and TRBJ1-2; the D gene is possibly TRBD1 (5 bases). Between the trimmed V and J ends, which lost 5 bases and 4 bases, there was a span of 20 bases. Per germline, CDR1 SEHNR and CDR2 FQNEAQ (reference sequence). The CDR3 extends over 16 amino acids. CDR3 nucleotides: TGTGCCAGCAGCCGACCCGGGACGAAGCTTATCTATGGCTACACCTTC. It codes for CASSRPGTKLIYGYTF.

The gene calls are TRBV7-2 and TRBJ2-5, with 7 nucleotides matching TRBD1. In germline, CDR1 is SGHTA, CDR2 FQGNSA. The CDR3 runs to 13 residues. Losses at the gene ends were 6 bases for V and 5 bases for J; bases not matched to a gene: 6. CDR3 nucleotide sequence: TGTGCCAGCAGTCGGGACAGACAGGAGACCCAGTACTTC. It is translated as CASSRDRQETQYF.

This chain uses TRBV6-2 or TRBV6-3 with TRBJ1-1; a weak D match, TRBD1 (6 bases). The germline gives CDR1 MNHEY, CDR2 SVGEGT. Between the trimmed V and J ends, which lost 6 bases and 5 bases, there was a span of 16 bases. The CDR3 totals 14 residues. The DNA of the CDR3 is TGTGCCAGCAGCGGCGGGGGGGCGAGGACTGAAGCTTTCTTT. This encodes CASSGGGARTEAFF.

This rearrangement joins TRBV4-3 to TRBJ1-6; no clear D gene. Germline assignment: CDR1 LGHNA and CDR2 YSLEER. Trimming removed 1 base from V and 5 bases from J, with 12 bases in between. This CDR3 comprises 16 residues. DNA for the CDR3: TGCGCCAGCAGCCAAGGGGTAGGAGTGGATAATTCACCCCTCCACTTT. Residues: CASSQGVGVDNSPLHF.

V is TRBV7-8 and J is TRBJ2-1; D is possibly TRBD2 (6 bases). The length of the CDR3 is 15 residues. CDR1 SGHVS and CDR2 FQNEAQ come from the germline V gene. V lost 7 bases and J lost 1, with 14 bases in between. As DNA, the CDR3 is TGTGCCAGCAACAACCGGCGGGGATCCTACAATGAGCAGTTCTTC. This gives the protein CASNNRRGSYNEQFF.

The chain uses TRBV19 and TRBJ1-2; tentative D call: TRBD1 (6 bases). The CDR3 is made up of 15 amino acids. From germline, CDR1 is LNHDA and CDR2 SQIVND (reference sequence). Deletions cut 4 bases from V and 7 bases from J, with 19 bases between. The DNA for the CDR3 is TGTGCCAGTAGTAAGGCAGGGGCTCTCAGCGCTGGCTACACCTTC. Translation: CASSKAGALSAGYTF.

V usage is TRBV24-1 and J usage is TRBJ1-5; the D is unclear. The germline CDR1 and CDR2 sequences are KGHDR and SFDVKD. V lost 12 bases, J lost 3 bases, and 8 bases lay in between. The length of the CDR3 is 11 residues. In DNA, the CDR3 is TGTGCCCCCCCTATCAATCAGCCCCAGCATTTT. This encodes CAPPINQPQHF.

This clone occurred a few times. J is TRBJ2-7 and V is TRBV2; D not certain. Germline lookup yields CDR1 SNHLY and CDR2 FYNNEI. CDR3 length: 12 residues. The V end was cut by 6 bases, the J end by 4 bases, with 10 bases between. The CDR3 bases are TGTGCCAGCAGCTTTATCAGGTACGAGCAGTACTTC. It yields the protein CASSFIRYEQYF.

CDR3 region: CAWSFNSGANVLTF. CDR3 sequence (DNA): TGTGCCTGGTCATTTAACTCTGGGGCCAACGTCCTGACTTTC. The V and J genes are TRBV30 and TRBJ2-6, with D hard to call. This CDR3 comprises 14 residues. Per the germline V gene, CDR1 is GTSNPN and CDR2 is SVGIG (reference sequence). V lost 5 bases, J lost 0 bases, and 8 bases lay in between.

This chain uses TRBV7-8 with TRBJ2-1; no reliable D call. V was trimmed by 2 bases and J by 10 bases, leaving 18 bases between them. The germline V gene has CDR1 SGHVS and CDR2 FQNEAQ. This CDR3 is 15 amino acids long. The DNA of the CDR3 is TGTGCCAGCAGCTTATTGGTTACTTCCCGTCGAGAGCAGTTCTTC. It translates to CASSLLVTSRREQFF.

The V and J genes are TRBV25-1 and TRBJ2-2; 10 nucleotides align to TRBD2. V was clipped by 2 bases and J by 6 bases; unmatched bases: 3. Per germline, CDR1 MGHDK and CDR2 SYGVNS. There are 15 residues in the CDR3. CDR3 sequence reads: CASSELAGEAGELFF. CDR3 DNA: TGTGCCAGCAGTGAACTAGCGGGAGAGGCCGGGGAGCTGTTTTTT.

J is TRBJ2-6 and V is TRBV7-3; D is undetermined. The length of the CDR3 is 18 residues. CDR1 SGHTA and CDR2 FQGTGA come from the germline V gene. V was trimmed by 5 bases and J by 1 base, leaving 18 bases between them. DNA of the CDR3: TGTGCCAGCAGCCTTGGCCGAGGCCTTGGGTCTGGGGCCAACGTCCTGACTTTC. Translated, it gives CASSLGRGLGSGANVLTF. The full variable domain, completed using reference TRBV7-3 and TRBJ2-6, is GAGVSQTPSNKVTEKGKYVELRCDPISGHTALYWYRQSLGQGPEFLIYFQGTGAADDSGLPNDRFFAVRPEGSVSTLKIQRTERGDSAVYLCASSLGRGLGSGANVLTFGAGSRLTVL.

The chain is built from TRBV3-1 (or the pseudogene TRBV3-2) and TRBJ2-7, with D unclear. CDR3 length equals 16 residues. V was clipped by 7 bases and J by 0 bases, with 19 bases between them. CDR1 is LGHDT, CDR2 YNNKEL, per germline (reference sequence). CDR3 sequence reads: CASTLFFGKSSYEQYV. CDR3 sequence (DNA): TGTGCCAGCACCCTTTTTTTCGGTAAGAGCTCCTACGAGCAGTACGTC.

The chain couples TRBV5-1 to TRBJ1-4; D gene uncertain. Per germline, CDR1 SGHRS and CDR2 YFSETQ. V dropped 0 bases and J dropped 5 bases, with 11 bases sitting between them. The length of the CDR3 is 15 residues. The CDR3 region has the DNA TGCGCCAGCAGCTTGGCGAGCTACCAGAATGAAAAACTGTTTTTT. Its translation is CASSLASYQNEKLFF. The full variable domain, with the rest looked up from reference TRBV5-1 and TRBJ1-4, is KAGVTQTPRYLIKTRGQQVTLSCSPISGHRSVSWYQQTPGQGLQFLFEYFSETQRNKGNFPGRFSGRQFSNSRSEMNVSTLELGDSALYLCASSLASYQNEKLFFGSGTQLSVL.

The DNA for the CDR3 is TGCGCCAGCAGCTTGGCAAGTCTCTCCTACAATGAGCAGTTCTTC. It specifies CASSLASLSYNEQFF. The rearrangement joins TRBV5-1 to TRBJ2-1, with D unresolved. Germline-derived CDR1 and CDR2 are SGHRS and YFSETQ. This CDR3 is 15 amino acids long. V lost 0 bases, J lost 0 bases, and 7 bases lay in between.

V gene TRBV29-1 combines with J gene TRBJ1-2; 7 bases are a match to TRBD1. Losses at the gene ends were 7 bases for V and 0 bases for J; bases not matched to a gene: 8. This CDR3 contains 14 residues. Germline values: CDR1 SQVTM, CDR2 ANQGSEA. In nucleotides, the CDR3 is TGCAGCGCTCGCAGGGACAGTACTAACTATGGCTACACCTTC. Translating gives CSARRDSTNYGYTF.